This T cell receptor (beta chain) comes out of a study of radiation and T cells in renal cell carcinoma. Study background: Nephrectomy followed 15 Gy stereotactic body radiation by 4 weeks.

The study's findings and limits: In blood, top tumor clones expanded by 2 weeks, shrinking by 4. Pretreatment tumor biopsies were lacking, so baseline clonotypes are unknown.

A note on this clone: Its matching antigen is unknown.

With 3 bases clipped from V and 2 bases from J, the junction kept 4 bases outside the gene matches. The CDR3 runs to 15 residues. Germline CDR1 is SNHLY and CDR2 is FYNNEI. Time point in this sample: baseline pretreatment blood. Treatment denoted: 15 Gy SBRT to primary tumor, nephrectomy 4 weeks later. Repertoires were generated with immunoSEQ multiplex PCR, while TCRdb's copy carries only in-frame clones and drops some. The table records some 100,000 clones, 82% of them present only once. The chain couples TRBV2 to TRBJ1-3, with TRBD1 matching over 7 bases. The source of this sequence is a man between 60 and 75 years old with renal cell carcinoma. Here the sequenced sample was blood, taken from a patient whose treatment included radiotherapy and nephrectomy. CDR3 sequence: CASSEGDSAGNTIYF. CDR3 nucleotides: TGTGCCAGCAGTGAGGGGGACAGCGCTGGAAACACCATATATTTT.